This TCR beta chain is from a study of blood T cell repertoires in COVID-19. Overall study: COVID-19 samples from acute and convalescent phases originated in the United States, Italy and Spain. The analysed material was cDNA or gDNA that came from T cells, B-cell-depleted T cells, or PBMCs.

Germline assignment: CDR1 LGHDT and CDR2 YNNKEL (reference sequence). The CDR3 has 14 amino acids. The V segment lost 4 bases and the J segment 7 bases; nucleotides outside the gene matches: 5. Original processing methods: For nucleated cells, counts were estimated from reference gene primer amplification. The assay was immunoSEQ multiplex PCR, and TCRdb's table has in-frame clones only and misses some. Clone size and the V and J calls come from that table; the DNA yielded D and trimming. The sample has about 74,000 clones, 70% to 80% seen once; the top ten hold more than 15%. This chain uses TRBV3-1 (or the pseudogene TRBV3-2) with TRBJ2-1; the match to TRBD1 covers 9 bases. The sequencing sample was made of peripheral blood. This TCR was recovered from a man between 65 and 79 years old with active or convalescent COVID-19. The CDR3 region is CASSLGTGSNEQFF. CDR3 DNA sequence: TGTGCCAGCAGCCTGGGGACAGGGTCGAATGAGCAGTTCTTC.